This T cell receptor (beta chain) stems from a study of post-analysis software for immune sequencing data. Whole-study findings and limits: Included in a set of roughly five TRBV segments more frequent in patients than controls were TRBV5-6, TRBV5-1 and TRBV20-1.

Comments on this clonotype: As yet, its antigen is unknown.

TCR beta cDNA libraries included unique molecular identifiers. TCRdb fed the PCR reads into MiXCR, producing one record per CDR3 protein. The table records around 770,000 distinct CDR3 sequences, roughly 50% of them present only once. The ends lost 4 bases at V and 0 bases at J; junction bases unmatched: 3. Germline CDR1 reads SQVTM; CDR2 reads ANQGSEA. The CDR3 has 14 amino acids. This clonotype was obtained from a girl aged 5 to 17 with multiple sclerosis. Material: blood. The gene calls are TRBV29-1 and TRBJ2-7, with 10 bases fitting TRBD2. Here the CDR3 reads CSVVTSGVSYEQYF. As DNA, the CDR3 is TGCAGCGTTGTAACTAGCGGGGTCTCCTACGAGCAGTACTTC.